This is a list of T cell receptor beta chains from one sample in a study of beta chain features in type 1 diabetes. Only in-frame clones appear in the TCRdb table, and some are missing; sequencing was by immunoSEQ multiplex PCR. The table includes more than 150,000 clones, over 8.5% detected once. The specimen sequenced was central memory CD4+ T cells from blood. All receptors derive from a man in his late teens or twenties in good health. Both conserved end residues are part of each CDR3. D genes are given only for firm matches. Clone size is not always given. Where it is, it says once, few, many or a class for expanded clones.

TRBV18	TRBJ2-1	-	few	TGTGCCAGCTCACCCCTCCGGAGCCAAGATGGGTTCTTC	CASSPLRSQDGFF
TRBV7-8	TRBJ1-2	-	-	TGTGCCAGCAGCTTAGACGGGACGGTTTATGGCTACACCTTC	CASSLDGTVYGYTF
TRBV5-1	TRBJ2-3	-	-	TGCGCCAGCAGCTTTACCGGGAGATTCTCAGATACGCAGTATTTT	CASSFTGRFSDTQYF
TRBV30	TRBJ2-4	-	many	TGTGCCTGGAATTCGGGCAAAAACATTCAGTACTTC	CAWNSGKNIQYF
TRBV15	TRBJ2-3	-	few	TGTGCCACCAGCAGAGATGGCGTAAGCACAGATACGCAGTATTTT	CATSRDGVSTDTQYF
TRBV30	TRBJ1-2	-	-	TGTGCCTGGAGTCTACAGGGTCCCTATGGCTACACCTTC	CAWSLQGPYGYTF
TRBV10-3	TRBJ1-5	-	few	TGTGCCATCAGTGAGCGAAGTATGGACCGAGCAGGCAATCAGCCCCAGCATTTT	CAISERSMDRAGNQPQHF
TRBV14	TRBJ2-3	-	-	TGTGCCAGCAGCCAAGGCTCACAGGGTGGAGCGCAGTATTTT	CASSQGSQGGAQYF
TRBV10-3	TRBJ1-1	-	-	TGTGCCATCAGTGAGGGATACGACTACAAAGGGAACACTGAAGCTTTCTTT	CAISEGYDYKGNTEAFF
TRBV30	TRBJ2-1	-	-	TGTGCCTGGAGACCTCTCCTGAGAGGGGGGAGGAATGAGCAGTTCTTC	CAWRPLLRGGRNEQFF
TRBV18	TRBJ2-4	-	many	TGTGCCAGCTCACAAACGGGCCTCAGGGACATTCAGTACTTC	CASSQTGLRDIQYF
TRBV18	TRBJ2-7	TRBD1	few	TGTGCCAGCTCCCAGAGGGGACAGCCCTCCTACGAGCAGTACTTC	CASSQRGQPSYEQYF
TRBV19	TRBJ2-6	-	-	TGTGCCAGTAGTATTCAGGGGCCCGGGGCCAACGTCCTGACTTTC	CASSIQGPGANVLTF
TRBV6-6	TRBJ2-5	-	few	TGTGCCAGCAGTTACATGGTTCAGGAGACCCAGTACTTC	CASSYMVQETQYF
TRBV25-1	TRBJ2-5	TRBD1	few	TGTGCCAGCAGTGCCGGGACAGGGCGTTACTCATTCCAAGAGACCCAGTACTTC	CASSAGTGRYSFQETQYF
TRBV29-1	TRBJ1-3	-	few	TGCAGCGTTGCTGGGCAGACTGGAAACACCATATATTTT	CSVAGQTGNTIYF
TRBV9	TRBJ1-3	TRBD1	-	TGTGCCAGCAGCGTATCGGGACAGTCTGGAAACACCATATATTTT	CASSVSGQSGNTIYF
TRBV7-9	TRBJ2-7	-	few	TGTGCCAGCAGCTCACAGGTCTCCGCGGAGGAGCAGTACTTC	CASSSQVSAEEQYF
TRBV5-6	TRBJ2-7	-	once	TGTGCCAGCAGCTTAGGGGGACTATCGGTCCACGAGCAGTACTTC	CASSLGGLSVHEQYF
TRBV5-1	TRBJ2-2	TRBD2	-	TGCGCCAGCAGACTAGCGGACTCCACCGGGGAGCTGTTTTTT	CASRLADSTGELFF
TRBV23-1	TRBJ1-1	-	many	TGCGCCGCTGGCGAGCAAACAAACACTGAAGCTTTCTTT	CAAGEQTNTEAFF
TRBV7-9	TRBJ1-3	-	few	TGTGCCAGCAGCGTGACAACAGTCGTCACGGGAAACACCATATATTTT	CASSVTTVVTGNTIYF
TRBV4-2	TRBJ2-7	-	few	TGTGCCAGCAGCTTGCAGGGCGGCTCCTACGAGCAGTACTTC	CASSLQGGSYEQYF
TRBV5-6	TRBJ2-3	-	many	TGTGCCAGCAGCTTGGTTCGCGTGGGCACAGATACGCAGTATTTT	CASSLVRVGTDTQYF
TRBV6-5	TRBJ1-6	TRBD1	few	TGTGCCAGCAGTTACCGGACAGGGTATAATTCACCCCTCCACTTT	CASSYRTGYNSPLHF
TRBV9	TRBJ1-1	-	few	TGTGCCAGCAGCGTAGGAGGGGAAAACACTGAAGCTTTCTTT	CASSVGGENTEAFF
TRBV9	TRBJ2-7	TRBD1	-	TGTGCCAGCAGCGTAGCTACGGGACAGGTTGAGGAGCAGTACTTC	CASSVATGQVEEQYF
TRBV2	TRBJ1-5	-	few	TGTGCCAGCGGGCAGAGTGCTTATAGCAATCAGCCCCAGCATTTT	CASGQSAYSNQPQHF
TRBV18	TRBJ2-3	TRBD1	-	TGTGCCAGCTCACCATTTGTGCAGGACAGGGCAGATACGCAGTATTTT	CASSPFVQDRADTQYF
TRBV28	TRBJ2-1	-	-	TGTGCCAGCAGTTTAAGTGGGGGGCTCGAGTTCTTC	CASSLSGGLEFF
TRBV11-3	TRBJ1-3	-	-	TGTGCCAGCACCAAAGGACGCTCTGGAAACACCATATATTTT	CASTKGRSGNTIYF
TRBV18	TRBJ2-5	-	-	TGTGCCAGCTCACCACCGCGGCAGGGGTTCCCTACCCAGTACTTC	CASSPPRQGFPTQYF
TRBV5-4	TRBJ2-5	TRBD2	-	TGTGCCAGCAGCCCGAGTACTAGCGGGGCTCCGATCCGAGAGACCCAGTACTTC	CASSPSTSGAPIRETQYF
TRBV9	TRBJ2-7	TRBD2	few	TGTGCCAGCAGCGGGGGACTAGCGGCGTCCTACGAGCAGTACTTC	CASSGGLAASYEQYF
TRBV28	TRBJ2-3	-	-	TGTGCCAGCCTAGGGGCCCCGAGCACAGATACGCAGTATTTT	CASLGAPSTDTQYF
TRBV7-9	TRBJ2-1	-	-	TGTGCCAGCAGCCAAGACAGATTCTCCTACAATGAGCAGTTCTTC	CASSQDRFSYNEQFF
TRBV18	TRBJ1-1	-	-	TGTGCCAGCTCACAAAAGGGAGGGGAGAATACTGAAGCTTTCTTT	CASSQKGGENTEAFF
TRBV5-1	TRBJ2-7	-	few	TGCGCCAGCAGCTTGGAAACTCCTAGGGTCTACGAGCAGTACTTC	CASSLETPRVYEQYF
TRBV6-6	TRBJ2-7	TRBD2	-	TGTGCCAGCAGTTACGGAGGGACTAGCGGGAGTTACGAGCAGTACTTC	CASSYGGTSGSYEQYF
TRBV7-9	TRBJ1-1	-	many	TGTGCCAGCAGCCAGTTCGGGACGCCTGAAGCTTTCTTT	CASSQFGTPEAFF
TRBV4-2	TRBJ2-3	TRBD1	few	TGTGCCAGCAGCCAGGTCCCGGGGACAGGGGGCGGCGGCACAGATACGCAGTATTTT	CASSQVPGTGGGGTDTQYF
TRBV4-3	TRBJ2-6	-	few	TGCGCCAGCAGCCAAGAACCGGGGGCGAGAGGGGCCAACGTCCTGACTTTC	CASSQEPGARGANVLTF